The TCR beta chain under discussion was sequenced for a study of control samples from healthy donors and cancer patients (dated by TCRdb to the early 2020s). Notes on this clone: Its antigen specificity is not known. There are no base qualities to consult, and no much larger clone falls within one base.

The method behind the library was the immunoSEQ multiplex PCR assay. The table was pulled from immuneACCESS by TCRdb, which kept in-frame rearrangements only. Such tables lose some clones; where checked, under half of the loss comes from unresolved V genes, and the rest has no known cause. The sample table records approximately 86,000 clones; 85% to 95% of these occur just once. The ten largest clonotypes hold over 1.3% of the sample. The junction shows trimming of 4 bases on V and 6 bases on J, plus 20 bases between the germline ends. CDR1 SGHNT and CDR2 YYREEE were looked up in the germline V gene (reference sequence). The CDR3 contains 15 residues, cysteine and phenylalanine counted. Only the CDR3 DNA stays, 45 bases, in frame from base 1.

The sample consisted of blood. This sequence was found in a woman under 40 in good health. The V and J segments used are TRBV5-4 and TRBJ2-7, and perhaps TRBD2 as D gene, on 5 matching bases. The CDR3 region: CASSPSGGSTREQYF. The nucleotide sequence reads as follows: TGTGCCAGCAGCCCCTCGGGTGGGAGCACGCGCGAGCAGTACTTC.